The clone carrying this TCR beta chain was counted between two and nine times. Its antigen is unknown. The data originate from a study of blood T cells in healthy people across ages. Whole-study results and caveats: Roughly linear declines in TCR beta diversity per million T cells occurred with age. Strong correlation was found linking TCR beta diversity to naive T cell percentage.

The authors ran a second PCR of 7 to 11 cycles using a sample-barcoded 5' primer and a J-beta primer mix. TCRdb processed the 5' RACE reads anew with MiXCR; each CDR3 protein has one entry. There are around 850,000 distinct CDR3 sequences in the sample; around 36% occur only once, and 13% lies in the top ten. Germline-derived CDR1 and CDR2 are LGHNT and FRNRAP. The CDR3 sequence is 21 residues long. V was cut by 1 base and J by 6 bases, with 31 bases left in between. The source of this sequence is a man in his late teens or twenties in good health. V usage is TRBV12-5 and J usage is TRBJ1-5, with D possibly TRBD1 on 6 matching bases. The material sequenced was blood. The CDR3: CASGLEQKSGHKGAFSQPQHF. Here the CDR3 DNA reads TGTGCTAGTGGTTTGGAACAGAAATCGGGACACAAGGGAGCGTTCAGTCAGCCCCAGCATTTT.